The entry below gives a single TCR beta chain sequence along with its context. Generated by immunoSEQ multiplex PCR, the TCRdb table keeps only in-frame clones and is missing some. The table has some 460,000 clones, around 90% seen once. The sample originates from a study of blood T cell repertoires in COVID-19. Trimming stripped 5 bases from V and 4 bases from J, with 7 bases between. There are 12 residues in the CDR3. Germline-derived CDR1 and CDR2 are SEHNR and FQNEAQ (reference sequence). This sequence joins TRBV7-9 and TRBJ2-3; D remains ambiguous. This clonotype was sampled from a woman aged 18-35 years with acute COVID-19. The sample consisted of PBMCs or T cells enriched from blood (not recorded which). The chain's CDR3 is CASSGQADTQYF. CDR3 nucleotides: TGTGCCAGCAGCGGCCAGGCAGATACGCAGTATTTT.